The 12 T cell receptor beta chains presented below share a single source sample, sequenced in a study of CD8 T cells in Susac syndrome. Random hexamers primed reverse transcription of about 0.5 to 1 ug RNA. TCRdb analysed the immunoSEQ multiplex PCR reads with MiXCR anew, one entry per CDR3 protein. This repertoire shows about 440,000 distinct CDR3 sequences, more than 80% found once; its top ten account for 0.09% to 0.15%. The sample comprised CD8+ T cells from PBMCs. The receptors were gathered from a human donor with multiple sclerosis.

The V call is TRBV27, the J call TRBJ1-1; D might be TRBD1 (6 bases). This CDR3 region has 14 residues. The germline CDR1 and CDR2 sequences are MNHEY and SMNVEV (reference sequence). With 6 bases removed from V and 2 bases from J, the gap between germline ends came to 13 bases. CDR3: CASRWGAGNTEAFF. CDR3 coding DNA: TGTGCCAGCAGGTGGGGGGCCGGCAACACTGAAGCTTTCTTT.

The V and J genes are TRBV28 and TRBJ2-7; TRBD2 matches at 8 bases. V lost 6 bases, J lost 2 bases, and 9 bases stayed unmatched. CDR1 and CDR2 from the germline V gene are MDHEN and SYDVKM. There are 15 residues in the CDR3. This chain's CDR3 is CASRPPTSGPYEQYF. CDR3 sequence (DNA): TGTGCCAGCAGACCCCCCACTAGCGGACCCTACGAGCAGTACTTC.

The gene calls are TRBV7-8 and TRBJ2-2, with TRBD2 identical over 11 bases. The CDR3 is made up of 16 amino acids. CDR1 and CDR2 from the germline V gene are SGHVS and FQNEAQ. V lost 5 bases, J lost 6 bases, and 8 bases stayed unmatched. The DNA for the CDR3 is TGTGCCAGCAGCCCGGGTGTAGCGGGAGGGCCCGGGGAGCTGTTTTTT. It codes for CASSPGVAGGPGELFF.

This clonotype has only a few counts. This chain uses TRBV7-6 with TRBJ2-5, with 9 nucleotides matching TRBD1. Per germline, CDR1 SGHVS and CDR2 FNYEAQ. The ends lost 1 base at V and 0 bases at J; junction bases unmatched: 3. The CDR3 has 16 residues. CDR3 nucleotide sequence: TGTGCCAGCAGCTTAGTGGGACAGGGTGACCAAGAGACCCAGTACTTC. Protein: CASSLVGQGDQETQYF.

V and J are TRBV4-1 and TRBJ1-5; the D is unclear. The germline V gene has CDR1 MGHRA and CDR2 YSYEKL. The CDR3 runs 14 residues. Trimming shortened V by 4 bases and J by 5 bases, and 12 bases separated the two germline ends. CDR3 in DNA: TGCGCCAGCAGCCCGCACCTCGTGGATCAGCCCCAGCATTTT. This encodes CASSPHLVDQPQHF.

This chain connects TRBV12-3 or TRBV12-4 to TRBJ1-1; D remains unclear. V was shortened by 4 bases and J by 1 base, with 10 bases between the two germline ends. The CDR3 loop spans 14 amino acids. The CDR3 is CASSYYGENTEAFF. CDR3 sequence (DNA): TGTGCCAGCAGTTATTACGGGGAGAACACTGAAGCTTTCTTT.

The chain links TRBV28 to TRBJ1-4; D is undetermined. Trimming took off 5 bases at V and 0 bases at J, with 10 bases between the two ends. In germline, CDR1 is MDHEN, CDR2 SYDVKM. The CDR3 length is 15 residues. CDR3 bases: TGTGCCAGCAGTCACCCGGTTGCAACTAATGAAAAACTGTTTTTT. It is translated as CASSHPVATNEKLFF. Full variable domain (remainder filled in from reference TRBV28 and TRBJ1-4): DVKVTQSSRYLVKRTGEKVFLECVQDMDHENMFWYRQDPGLGLRLIYFSYDVKMKEKGDIPEGYSVSREKKERFSLILESASTNQTSMYLCASSHPVATNEKLFFGSGTQLSVL.

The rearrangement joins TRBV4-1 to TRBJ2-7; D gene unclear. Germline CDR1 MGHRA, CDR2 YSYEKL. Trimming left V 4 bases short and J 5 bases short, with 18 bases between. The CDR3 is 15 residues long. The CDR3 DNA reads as TGCGCCAGCAGCCCCTTAATTGAAAGAAGGGACGAGCAGTACTTC. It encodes CASSPLIERRDEQYF.

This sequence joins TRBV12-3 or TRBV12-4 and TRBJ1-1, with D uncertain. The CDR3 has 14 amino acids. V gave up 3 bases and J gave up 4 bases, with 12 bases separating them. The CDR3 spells CASSFLGQITEAFF. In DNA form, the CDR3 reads TGTGCCAGCAGTTTCCTGGGTCAGATCACTGAAGCTTTCTTT.

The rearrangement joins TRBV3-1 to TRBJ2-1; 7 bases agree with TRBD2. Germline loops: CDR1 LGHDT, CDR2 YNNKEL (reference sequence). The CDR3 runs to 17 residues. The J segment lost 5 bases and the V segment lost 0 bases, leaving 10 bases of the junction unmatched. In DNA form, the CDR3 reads TGTGCCAGCAGCCAAGAAGCGGGACGTACGATAAACAATGAGCAGTTCTTC. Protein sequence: CASSQEAGRTINNEQFF.

The DNA for the CDR3 is TGTGCCAGCAGCCTAATCGCGGGGAACTACGAGCAGTACTTC. Its translation is CASSLIAGNYEQYF. This chain uses TRBV6-5 with TRBJ2-7; tentative D call: TRBD2 (6 bases). Between the trimmed V and J ends, which lost 6 bases and 3 bases, there was a span of 15 bases. CDR1 and CDR2 from the germline V gene are MNHEY and SVGAGI. CDR3 length: 14 amino acids.

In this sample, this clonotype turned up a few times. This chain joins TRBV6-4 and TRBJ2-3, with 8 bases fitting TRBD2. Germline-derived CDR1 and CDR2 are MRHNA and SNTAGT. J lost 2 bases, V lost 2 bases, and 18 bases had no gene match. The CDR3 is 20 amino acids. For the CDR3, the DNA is TGTGCCAGCAGTGACACGCTAGCCGGGGGGGGCGTATCCCCCACAGATACGCAGTATTTT. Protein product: CASSDTLAGGGVSPTDTQYF.